The rows below give T cell receptor beta chains drawn from one sample of a study of OX40 agonist ivuxolimab in advanced cancers. The assay was immunoSEQ multiplex PCR, and TCRdb's table has in-frame clones only and misses some. This sample has approximately 60,000 clones, with around 83% found just once. The sample was CD4+ or CD8+ T cells sorted from blood, taken in a trial of the OX40 agonist ivuxolimab. Source of these receptors: an adult with an advanced solid tumor such as melanoma, head and neck, liver or kidney cancer. Each CDR3 is given with its conserved first and last residue. A D gene is named only where the DNA matches it firmly. Clone size appears in some rows only: once, few, many, or a class for an expanded clone.

- | TRBJ2-7 | TRBD2 | TRBV5-1 | CASSQTSGGLADEQYF | TGCGCCAGCAGCCAGACTAGCGGGGGATTAGCGGACGAGCAGTACTTC
- | TRBJ2-7 | TRBD1 | TRBV19 | CASPDRGNHEQYF | TGTGCCAGCCCTGACAGGGGTAACCACGAGCAGTACTTC
- | TRBJ2-5 | TRBD1 | TRBV11-3 | CASSWGTGSLGETQYF | TGTGCCAGCAGCTGGGGGACAGGTTCGTTAGGAGAGACCCAGTACTTC
- | TRBJ1-1 | - | TRBV2 | CASRGRTRATEAFF | TGTGCCAGCAGGGGTCGAACCAGGGCCACTGAAGCTTTCTTT
- | TRBJ2-4 | TRBD2 | TRBV30 | CAWSVGPSGRSGRQYF | TGTGCCTGGAGTGTAGGGCCTAGCGGGAGGTCCGGGCGTCAGTACTTC
- | TRBJ1-2 | - | TRBV4-1 | CASSLEPGNYGYTF | TGCGCCAGCAGCCTCGAGCCGGGGAACTATGGCTACACCTTC
- | TRBJ1-6 | - | TRBV6-1 | CASSEPPEGGAGYNSPLHF | TGTGCCAGCAGTGAACCTCCTGAGGGGGGCGCCGGCTATAATTCACCCCTCCACTTT
- | TRBJ2-1 | - | TRBV7-7 | CASSLGSPGPYNEQFF | TGTGCCAGCAGCTTAGGCTCCCCGGGACCCTACAATGAGCAGTTCTTC
few | TRBJ1-5 | - | TRBV2 | CASSGREFRQPQHF | TGTGCCAGCAGTGGGCGGGAATTTCGTCAGCCCCAGCATTTT
- | TRBJ2-2 | TRBD2 | TRBV5-4 | CASSFGGGRNTGELFF | TGTGCCAGCAGCTTCGGCGGGGGGAGAAACACCGGGGAGCTGTTTTTT
- | TRBJ2-7 | TRBD2 | TRBV6-1 | CASSEWIESGSPEQYF | TGTGCCAGCAGTGAATGGATCGAGAGCGGGAGTCCCGAGCAGTACTTC
few | TRBJ1-5 | TRBD1 | TRBV11-1 | CASSLAPTGGSNQPQHF | TGTGCCAGCAGCTTAGCGCCGACAGGGGGAAGCAATCAGCCCCAGCATTTT
once | TRBJ2-5 | - | TRBV7-2 | CASSLLGLAEETQYF | TGTGCCAGCAGCTTACTGGGTCTCGCGGAAGAGACCCAGTACTTC
- | TRBJ2-3 | - | TRBV19 | CASSRLGSTDTQYF | TGTGCCAGTAGCCGACTAGGAAGCACAGATACGCAGTATTTT
- | TRBJ2-7 | TRBD2 | TRBV5-4 | CASSLPGTSNEQYF | TGTGCCAGCAGCTTACCCGGGACTAGTAACGAGCAGTACTTC
- | TRBJ1-5 | TRBD1 | TRBV6-1 | CASSSGTDINQPQHF | TGTGCCAGCAGTTCCGGGACAGATATCAATCAGCCCCAGCATTTT
- | TRBJ2-2 | - | TRBV19 | CASSIWDAKGHGELFF | TGTGCCAGTAGTATCTGGGACGCCAAAGGGCACGGGGAGCTGTTTTTT
- | TRBJ2-6 | TRBD1 | TRBV5-4 | CASSLGGLGANVLTF | TGTGCCAGCAGCTTAGGGGGCTTAGGGGCCAACGTCCTGACTTTC
few | TRBJ2-4 | - | TRBV25-1 | CASSAGELGNIQYF | TGTGCCAGCAGTGCCGGGGAATTGGGGAACATTCAGTACTTC
- | TRBJ1-1 | - | TRBV9 | CASSVGTLNTEAFF | TGTGCCAGCAGCGTAGGGACATTGAACACTGAAGCTTTCTTT
once | TRBJ1-1 | - | TRBV11-2 | CASSWTTGWNTEAFF | TGTGCCAGCAGCTGGACCACAGGGTGGAACACTGAAGCTTTCTTT
few | TRBJ1-1 | - | TRBV14 | CASSPHRDRGTEAFF | TGTGCCAGCAGCCCACACAGGGATCGGGGCACTGAAGCTTTCTTT
- | TRBJ1-5 | TRBD1 | TRBV5-6 | CASSGGTGAGNQPQHF | TGTGCCAGCAGCGGAGGGACAGGGGCCGGGAATCAGCCCCAGCATTTT